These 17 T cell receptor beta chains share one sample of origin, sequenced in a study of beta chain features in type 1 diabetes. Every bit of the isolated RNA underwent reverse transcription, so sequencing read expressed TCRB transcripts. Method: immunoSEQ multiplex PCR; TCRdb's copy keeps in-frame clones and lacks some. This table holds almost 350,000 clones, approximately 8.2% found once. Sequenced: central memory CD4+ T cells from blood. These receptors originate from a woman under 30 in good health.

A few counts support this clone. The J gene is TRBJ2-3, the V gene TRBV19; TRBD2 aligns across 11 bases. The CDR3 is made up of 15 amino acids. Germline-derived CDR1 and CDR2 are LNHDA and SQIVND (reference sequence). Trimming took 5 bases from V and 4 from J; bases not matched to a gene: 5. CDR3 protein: CASSWASGRPDTQYF. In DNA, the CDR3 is TGTGCCAGTAGTTGGGCTAGCGGGAGGCCAGATACGCAGTATTTT.

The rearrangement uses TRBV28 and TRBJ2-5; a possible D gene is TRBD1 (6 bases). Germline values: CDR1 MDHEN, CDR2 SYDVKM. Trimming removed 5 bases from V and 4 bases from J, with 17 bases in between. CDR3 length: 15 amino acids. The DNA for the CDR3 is TGTGCCAGCAGTGGGGGCCGGGGCTGGAGAGAGACCCAGTACTTC. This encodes CASSGGRGWRETQYF.

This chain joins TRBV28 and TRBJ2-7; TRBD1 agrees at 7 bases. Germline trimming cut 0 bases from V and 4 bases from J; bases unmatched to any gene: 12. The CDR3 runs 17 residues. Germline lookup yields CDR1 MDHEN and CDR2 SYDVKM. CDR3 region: CASSLWGQSPYNYEQYF. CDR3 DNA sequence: TGTGCCAGCAGTTTATGGGGACAGTCCCCTTACAATTACGAGCAGTACTTC.

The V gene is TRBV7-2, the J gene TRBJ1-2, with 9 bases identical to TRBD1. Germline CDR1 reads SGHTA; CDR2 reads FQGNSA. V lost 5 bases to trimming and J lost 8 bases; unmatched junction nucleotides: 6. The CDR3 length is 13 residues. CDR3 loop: CASSPGQGLGYTF. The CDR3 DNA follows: TGTGCCAGCAGCCCGGGACAGGGATTAGGCTACACCTTC.

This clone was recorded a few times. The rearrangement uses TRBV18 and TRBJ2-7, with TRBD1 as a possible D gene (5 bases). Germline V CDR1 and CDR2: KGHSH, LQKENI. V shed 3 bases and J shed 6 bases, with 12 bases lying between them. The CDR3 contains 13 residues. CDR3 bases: TGTGCCAGCTCACCTACAGGATGGGGCGAGCAGTACTTC. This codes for CASSPTGWGEQYF.

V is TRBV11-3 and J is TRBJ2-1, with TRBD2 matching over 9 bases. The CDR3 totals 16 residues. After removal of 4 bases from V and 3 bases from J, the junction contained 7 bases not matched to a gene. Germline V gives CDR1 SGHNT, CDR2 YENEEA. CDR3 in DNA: TGTGCCAGCAGCTCGCGAAGCGGGAGGAGCTACAATGAGCAGTTCTTC. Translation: CASSSRSGRSYNEQFF.

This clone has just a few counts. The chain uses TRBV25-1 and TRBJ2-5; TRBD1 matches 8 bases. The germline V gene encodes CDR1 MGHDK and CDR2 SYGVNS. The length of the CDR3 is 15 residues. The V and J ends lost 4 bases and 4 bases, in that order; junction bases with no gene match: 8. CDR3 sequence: CASSVGQGKGETQYF. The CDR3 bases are TGTGCCAGCAGTGTTGGACAGGGAAAGGGAGAGACCCAGTACTTC.

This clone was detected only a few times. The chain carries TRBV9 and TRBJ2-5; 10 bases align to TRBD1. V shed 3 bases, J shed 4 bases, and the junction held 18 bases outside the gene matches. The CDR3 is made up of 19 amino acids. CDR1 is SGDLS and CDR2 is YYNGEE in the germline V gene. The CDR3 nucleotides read TGTGCCAGCAGCGCGAAACCGGGACAGGGGCCTTTATCGAGAGAGACCCAGTACTTC. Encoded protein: CASSAKPGQGPLSRETQYF.

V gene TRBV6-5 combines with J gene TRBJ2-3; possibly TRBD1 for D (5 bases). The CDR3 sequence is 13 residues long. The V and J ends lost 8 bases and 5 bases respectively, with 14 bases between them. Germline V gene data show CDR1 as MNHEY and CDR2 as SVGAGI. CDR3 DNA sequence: TGTGCCAGCTATCTGGACACGAAAGATACGCAGTATTTT. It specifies CASYLDTKDTQYF.

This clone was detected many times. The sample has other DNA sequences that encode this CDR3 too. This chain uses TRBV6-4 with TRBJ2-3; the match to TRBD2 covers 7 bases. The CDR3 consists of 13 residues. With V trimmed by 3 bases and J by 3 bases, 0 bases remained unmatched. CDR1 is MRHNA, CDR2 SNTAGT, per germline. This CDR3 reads CASSERETDTQYF. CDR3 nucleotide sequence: TGTGCCAGCAGTGAGCGGGAGACAGATACGCAGTATTTT.

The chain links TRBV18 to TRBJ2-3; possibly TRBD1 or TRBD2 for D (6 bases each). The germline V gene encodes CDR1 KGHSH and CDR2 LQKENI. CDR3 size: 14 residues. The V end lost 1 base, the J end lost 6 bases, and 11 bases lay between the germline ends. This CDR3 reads CASSPRGDTDTQYF. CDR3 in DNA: TGTGCCAGCTCACCACGGGGGGACACCGATACGCAGTATTTT.

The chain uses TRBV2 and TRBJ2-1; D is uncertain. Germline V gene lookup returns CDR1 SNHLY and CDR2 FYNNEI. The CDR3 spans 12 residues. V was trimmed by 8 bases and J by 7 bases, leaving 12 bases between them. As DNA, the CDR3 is TGTGCCAGCCTACAAGGGCGGAATGAGCAGTTCTTC. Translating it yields CASLQGRNEQFF.

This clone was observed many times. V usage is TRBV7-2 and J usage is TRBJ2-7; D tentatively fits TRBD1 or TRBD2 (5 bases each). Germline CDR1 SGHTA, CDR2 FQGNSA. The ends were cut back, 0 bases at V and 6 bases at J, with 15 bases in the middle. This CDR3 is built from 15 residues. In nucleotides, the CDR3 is TGTGCCAGCAGCTTAGCCTTAACAGGAGGACCCGAGCAGTACTTC. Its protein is CASSLALTGGPEQYF.

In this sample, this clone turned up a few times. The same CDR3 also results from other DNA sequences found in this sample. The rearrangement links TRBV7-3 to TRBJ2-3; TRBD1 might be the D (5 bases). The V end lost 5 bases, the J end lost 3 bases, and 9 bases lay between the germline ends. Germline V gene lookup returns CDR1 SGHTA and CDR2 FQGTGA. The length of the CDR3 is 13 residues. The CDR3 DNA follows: TGTGCCAGCAGCCCAGGGTCGACAGATACGCAGTATTTT. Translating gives CASSPGSTDTQYF.

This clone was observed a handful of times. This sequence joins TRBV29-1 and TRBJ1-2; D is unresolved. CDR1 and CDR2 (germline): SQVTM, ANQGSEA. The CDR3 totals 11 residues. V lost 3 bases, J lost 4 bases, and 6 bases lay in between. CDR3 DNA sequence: TGCAGCGTTGACGCAGTCTATGGCTACACCTTC. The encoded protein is CSVDAVYGYTF. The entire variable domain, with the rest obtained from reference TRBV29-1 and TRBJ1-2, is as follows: SAVISQKPSRDICQRGTSLTIQCQVDSQVTMMFWYRQQPGQSLTLIATANQGSEATYESGFVIDKFPISRPNLTFSTLTVSNMSPEDSSIYLCSVDAVYGYTFGSGTRLTVV.

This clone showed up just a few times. CDR3 sequence: CASSSVVDGELFF. The CDR3 coding sequence is TGTGCCAGCAGCTCCGTGGTGGACGGGGAGCTGTTTTTT. The chain recombines TRBV5-4 with TRBJ2-2, with D hard to call. The CDR3 totals 13 residues. Per germline, CDR1 SGHNT and CDR2 YYREEE (reference sequence). Between the trimmed V and J ends, which lost 3 bases and 7 bases, there was a span of 10 bases.

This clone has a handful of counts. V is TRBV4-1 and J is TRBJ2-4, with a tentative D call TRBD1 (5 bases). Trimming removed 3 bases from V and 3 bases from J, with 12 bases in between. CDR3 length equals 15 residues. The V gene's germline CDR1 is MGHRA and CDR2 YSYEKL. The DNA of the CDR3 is TGCGCCAGCAGCCATGGGGCCGTCAGCAAAAACATTCAGTACTTC. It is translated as CASSHGAVSKNIQYF.